This T cell receptor (beta chain) was observed in a study of blood T cell repertoires in COVID-19. Study in general: COVID-19 samples, acute and convalescent, were from the United States, Italy and Spain. T cells, B-cell-depleted T cells, or PBMCs supplied cDNA or gDNA.

The authors' processing: Amplification from reference gene primers served as the basis for estimated nucleated cell counts. Method: immunoSEQ multiplex PCR; TCRdb's copy keeps in-frame clones and lacks some. The V and J calls and clone size are taken from that table; D and trimming were inferred from the DNA. The table shows about 280,000 clones, with approximately 83% occurring only once. CDR1 is LGHDT, CDR2 YNNKEL, per germline (reference sequence). CDR3 length equals 14 residues. Trimming stripped 8 bases from V and 4 bases from J, with 17 bases between. Source material: peripheral blood. The source is a woman between 65 and 79 years old with acute or convalescent COVID-19. The chain employs TRBV3-1 (or the pseudogene TRBV3-2) and TRBJ1-2, with D unresolved. The CDR3 region is CASRGGVLGYGYTF. In DNA, the CDR3 is TGTGCCAGCCGCGGCGGGGTACTAGGCTATGGCTACACCTTC.